What follows is one TCR beta chain and its context. The antigen is unknown. The sample originates from a study of OX40 agonist ivuxolimab in advanced cancers. Notes on the study in general: The mean number of expanded clones was higher in CD8+ T cells than in CD4+.

This table comes from immunoSEQ multiplex PCR, and its TCRdb copy is limited to in-frame clones, with some not included. Here the sample spans 52,000 or so clones, roughly 92% being singletons. The CDR3 is made up of 14 amino acids. Germline trimming cut 3 bases from V and 4 bases from J; bases unmatched to any gene: 4. CDR1 is KGHSH, CDR2 LQKENI, per germline. The clonotype comes from an adult with an advanced solid tumor such as melanoma, head and neck, liver or kidney cancer. Sequencing used CD4+ or CD8+ T cells sorted from blood, obtained in a trial of the OX40 agonist ivuxolimab. The chain has TRBV18 and TRBJ1-2; 8 positions match TRBD1. CDR3 loop: CASSPPQGAYGYTF. The CDR3 DNA is TGTGCCAGCTCACCTCCCCAGGGGGCCTATGGCTACACCTTC.